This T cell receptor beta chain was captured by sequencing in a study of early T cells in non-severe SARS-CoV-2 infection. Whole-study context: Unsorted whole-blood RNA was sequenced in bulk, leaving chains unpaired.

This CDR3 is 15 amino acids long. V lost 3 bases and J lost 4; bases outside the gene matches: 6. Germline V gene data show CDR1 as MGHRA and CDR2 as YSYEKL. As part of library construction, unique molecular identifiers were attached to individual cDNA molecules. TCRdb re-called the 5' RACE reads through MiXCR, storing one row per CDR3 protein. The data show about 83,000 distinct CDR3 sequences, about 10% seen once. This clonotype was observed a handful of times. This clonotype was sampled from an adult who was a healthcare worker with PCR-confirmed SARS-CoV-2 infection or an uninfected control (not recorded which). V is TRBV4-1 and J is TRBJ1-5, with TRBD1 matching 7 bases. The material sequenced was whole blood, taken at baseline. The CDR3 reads CASSQVQGPNQPQHF. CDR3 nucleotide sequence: TGCGCCAGCAGCCAGGTACAGGGGCCTAATCAGCCCCAGCATTTT.